The 32 T cell receptor beta chains given below trace back to one sample, sequenced in a study of vaccination effects on CD4 cells after COVID-19. No antigen has been assigned to these receptors. Profiled with immunoSEQ multiplex PCR; TCRdb holds only in-frame clones, not every one. The sample shows about 30,000 clones, about 60% of them seen only once. Upon completion of 10 to 11 days in culture, CD4+ T cells were isolated. The specimen comprised CD4+ T cells from PBMCs cultured without peptide, sampled before COVID-19 vaccination. The receptors were sampled from a human donor who received a COVID-19 vaccine.

The genes are TRBV6-5 and TRBJ1-4; 7 positions match TRBD1. V lost 6 bases, J lost 8 bases, and 9 bases stayed unmatched. This CDR3 contains 14 residues. In germline, CDR1 is MNHEY, CDR2 SVGAGI. CDR3 protein: CASSTGGGAEKLFF. The CDR3 bases are TGTGCCAGCAGCACGGGAGGGGGCGCGGAAAAACTGTTTTTT.

This clone was seen only once. The chain joins TRBV9 to TRBJ2-2; D remains ambiguous. Trimming removed 0 bases from V and 4 bases from J, with 16 bases in between. The CDR3 spans 17 residues. The germline gives CDR1 SGDLS, CDR2 YYNGEE. The CDR3 sequence: CASSVAGATPLTGELFF. CDR3 DNA sequence: TGTGCCAGCAGCGTAGCTGGAGCAACTCCGCTCACCGGGGAGCTGTTTTTT.

This clone has a handful of counts. The V and J genes are TRBV24-1 and TRBJ2-5, with D maybe TRBD2 (6 bases). From germline, CDR1 is KGHDR and CDR2 SFDVKD. This CDR3 has 15 residues. V was pared by 3 bases and J by 5 bases, with 15 bases between. CDR3 DNA: TGTGCCACCAGTGATGCTTCCGGGGGACGGGAGACCCAGTACTTC. Translation: CATSDASGGRETQYF.

The chain recombines TRBV6-5 with TRBJ1-6; possibly TRBD1 for D (6 bases). CDR1 MNHEY and CDR2 SVGAGI come from the germline V gene. This CDR3 region has 14 residues. Trimming shortened V by 7 bases and J by 6 bases, and 13 bases separated the two germline ends. CDR3 nucleotides: TGTGCCAGCATCGAACAGGGCCCTAATTCACCCCTCCACTTT. Translation gives CASIEQGPNSPLHF.

This clone was counted only a few times. V gene TRBV9 combines with J gene TRBJ1-1; D gene uncertain. The germline V and J ends were trimmed by 0 bases and 8 bases, with 8 bases remaining between them. The CDR3 runs 12 residues. CDR1 is SGDLS and CDR2 is YYNGEE in the germline V gene. DNA of the CDR3: TGTGCCAGCAGCGTAGATGGGAGGGAAGCTTTCTTT. Translation: CASSVDGREAFF.

The genes are TRBV5-1 and TRBJ2-2; D possibly corresponds to TRBD2 (6 bases). The CDR3 has 15 residues. Per germline, CDR1 SGHRS and CDR2 YFSETQ. V lost 6 bases and J lost 4, with 16 bases in between. The CDR3 reads CASKNNPGGTGELFF. DNA for the CDR3: TGCGCCAGCAAGAACAACCCCGGGGGCACCGGGGAGCTGTTTTTT.

The chain carries TRBV10-3 and TRBJ1-2; D remains unclear. The ends were cut back, 7 bases at V and 4 bases at J, with 13 bases in the middle. Germline V lookup: CDR1 ENHRY, CDR2 SYGVKD. The length of the CDR3 is 13 residues. DNA of the CDR3: TGTGCCATCAAGGACTCAGCGCTCTATGGCTACACCTTC. This translates into CAIKDSALYGYTF.

The CDR3 sequence is CASTQAGAKNIQYF. In nucleotides, the CDR3 is TGTGCCAGCACCCAAGCAGGAGCCAAAAACATTCAGTACTTC. The chain couples TRBV6-5 to TRBJ2-4; D gene uncertain. The CDR3 is 14 residues long. Trimming took 7 bases from V and 0 from J, leaving 10 bases between them. Germline V gene data show CDR1 as MNHEY and CDR2 as SVGAGI.

This clone was seen more than once but under ten times. This chain uses TRBV5-8 with TRBJ2-1; the match to TRBD2 covers 9 bases. V lost 4 bases to trimming and J lost 6 bases; unmatched junction nucleotides: 5. This CDR3 is built from 14 residues. The germline V gene has CDR1 SGHTS and CDR2 YDEGEE. The CDR3 region is CASSGTSFPNEQFF. CDR3 nucleotides: TGTGCCAGCAGCGGGACTAGCTTTCCCAATGAGCAGTTCTTC.

V and J are TRBV5-1 and TRBJ2-3; TRBD2 matches at 14 bases. The germline gives CDR1 SGHRS, CDR2 YFSETQ. The ends lost 0 bases at V and 4 bases at J; junction bases unmatched: 4. There are 17 residues in the CDR3. CDR3 sequence reads: CASSLARTSGRSDTQYF. The CDR3 DNA sequence: TGCGCCAGCAGCTTGGCTAGGACTAGCGGGAGGTCAGATACGCAGTATTTT.

The V and J genes are TRBV5-6 and TRBJ2-7; unclear D gene. The V end was cut by 2 bases, the J end by 9 bases, with 12 bases between. Germline assignment: CDR1 SGHDT and CDR2 YYEEEE. The CDR3 is 12 residues long. CDR3 loop: CASSLGNTGQYF. In nucleotides, the CDR3 is TGTGCCAGCAGCTTAGGGAACACCGGGCAGTACTTC.

The chain is built from TRBV5-1 and TRBJ1-3; no firm D call. V dropped 4 bases and J dropped 0 bases, with 5 bases sitting between them. The germline CDR1 and CDR2 sequences are SGHRS and YFSETQ. This CDR3 is built from 13 residues. The CDR3 nucleotides are TGCGCCAGCAGCGCTGGCTCTGGAAACACCATATATTTT. This translates into CASSAGSGNTIYF.

This clone was seen once. The chain uses TRBV19 and TRBJ1-3; no clear D gene. The V end was cut by 6 bases, the J end by 8 bases, with 20 bases between. The CDR3 spans 15 residues. CDR1 and CDR2 from the germline V gene are LNHDA and SQIVND (reference sequence). CDR3 protein: CASRSINLVRDTIYF. CDR3 DNA sequence: TGTGCCAGTAGGTCCATCAATCTCGTTCGGGACACCATATATTTT.

The chain combines TRBV24-1 with TRBJ2-3, with 7 positions matching TRBD2. Germline V gene data show CDR1 as KGHDR and CDR2 as SFDVKD. This CDR3 has 16 amino acids. The V gene end was trimmed by 5 bases and the J gene end by 1 base; junction bases not matched to a gene: 8. CDR3 coding DNA: TGTGCCACCAGTGGGGGAGGGTACCCACGCACAGATACGCAGTATTTT. It encodes CATSGGGYPRTDTQYF.

J is TRBJ1-4 and V is TRBV11-2, with TRBD1 matching 7 bases. Germline V gene lookup returns CDR1 SGHAT and CDR2 FQNNGV. The V segment lost 1 base and the J segment 5 bases; nucleotides outside the gene matches: 7. The CDR3 spans 16 residues. CDR3 sequence (DNA): TGTGCCAGCAGCTTAGCCGCCGGGACAGACAATGAAAAACTGTTTTTT. Translated, it gives CASSLAAGTDNEKLFF.

This rearrangement joins TRBV30 to TRBJ1-5, with D perhaps TRBD1 (5 bases). The CDR3 is made up of 13 amino acids. Germline CDR1 reads GTSNPN; CDR2 reads SVGIG (reference sequence). The ends were cut back, 5 bases at V and 8 bases at J, with 16 bases in the middle. The CDR3 sequence: CAWSKDGAKPQHF. The CDR3 bases are TGTGCCTGGTCAAAGGATGGGGCAAAGCCCCAGCATTTT.

The chain carries TRBV4-1 and TRBJ1-2; no definite D call. Germline-derived CDR1 and CDR2 are MGHRA and YSYEKL. This CDR3 contains 17 residues. V lost 3 bases to trimming and J lost 2 bases, with 19 bases between them. CDR3 nucleotides: TGCGCCAGCAGCCAGAAGATACGGCAGAGACTGAACTATGGCTACACCTTC. Translation: CASSQKIRQRLNYGYTF.

The J gene is TRBJ1-1, the V gene TRBV7-8, with D maybe TRBD1 (5 bases). The CDR3 sequence is 14 residues long. V lost 5 bases, J lost 1 base, and 11 bases lay in between. Germline loops: CDR1 SGHVS, CDR2 FQNEAQ. The CDR3 DNA follows: TGTGCCAGCAGCATCAGGGAGCGGAACACTGAAGCTTTCTTT. This encodes CASSIRERNTEAFF.

The chain links TRBV21-1 to TRBJ2-3; the tabulated D call, TRBD2, remains unverified against the DNA. TRBV21-1 is a pseudogene locus. The CDR3 contains 19 residues. CDR3 in amino acids: CASSKASVAGAVWTDTQYF. The DNA for the CDR3 is TGTGCCAGCAGCAAAGCCTCTGTAGCGGGAGCTGTTTGGACAGATACGCAGTATTTT.

This chain uses TRBV5-5 with TRBJ1-6; no clear D gene. The germline V gene encodes CDR1 SGHKS and CDR2 YYEKEE (reference sequence). This CDR3 is built from 16 residues. V was trimmed by 0 bases and J by 7 bases, leaving 14 bases between them. The CDR3 reads CASSLAGAAVNSPLHF. The CDR3 DNA reads as TGTGCCAGCAGCTTGGCCGGAGCGGCCGTGAATTCACCCCTCCACTTT. The complete variable domain, with remaining parts taken from reference TRBV5-5 and TRBJ1-6, reads DAGVTQSPTHLIKTRGQQVTLRCSPISGHKSVSWYQQVLGQGPQFIFQYYEKEERGRGNFPDRFSARQFPNYSSELNVNALLLGDSALYLCASSLAGAAVNSPLHFGNGTRLTVT.

The chain couples TRBV5-4 to TRBJ2-1; 10 bases align to TRBD2. Unmatched junction bases numbered 14, after V lost 0 bases and J lost 8 bases. The CDR3 is made up of 18 amino acids. CDR1 and CDR2 (germline): SGHNT, YYREEE (reference sequence). CDR3 protein: CASSLDPSGRVVIYEQFF. CDR3 coding DNA: TGTGCCAGCAGCTTGGACCCGAGCGGGAGGGTCGTAATTTATGAGCAGTTCTTC. The complete variable domain, with remaining parts taken from reference TRBV5-4 and TRBJ2-1, reads ETGVTQSPTHLIKTRGQQVTLRCSSQSGHNTVSWYQQALGQGPQFIFQYYREEENGRGNFPPRFSGLQFPNYSSELNVNALELDDSALYLCASSLDPSGRVVIYEQFFGPGTRLTVL.

The chain joins TRBV19 to TRBJ1-4; 8 bases agree with TRBD1. This CDR3 region has 14 residues. V lost 8 bases to trimming and J lost 10 bases; unmatched junction nucleotides: 12. CDR1 and CDR2 from the germline V gene are LNHDA and SQIVND (reference sequence). This CDR3 is CASRPGTGVAKLFF. The CDR3 nucleotides are TGTGCCAGTCGCCCCGGGACAGGTGTGGCAAAACTGTTTTTT.

The chain recombines TRBV19 with TRBJ2-5; TRBD2 aligns across 8 bases. CDR3 size: 14 residues. V was pared by 1 base and J by 5 bases, with 3 bases of the junction left unmatched. In germline, CDR1 is LNHDA, CDR2 SQIVND (reference sequence). The CDR3 region has the DNA TGTGCCAGTAGTATAGCGGGAGGGCACGAGACCCAGTACTTC. It yields the protein CASSIAGGHETQYF.

The V and J genes are TRBV6-1 and TRBJ1-5, with D tentatively TRBD1 (5 bases). The CDR3 contains 15 residues. CDR1 is MNHNS and CDR2 is SASEGT in the germline V gene. The ends were cut back, 1 base at V and 1 base at J, with 8 bases in the middle. This CDR3 reads CASSEGGMSNQPQHF. CDR3 bases: TGTGCCAGCAGTGAAGGGGGGATGAGCAATCAGCCCCAGCATTTT.

The genes are TRBV7-9 and TRBJ2-7; 9 bases fit TRBD2. Germline-derived CDR1 and CDR2 are SEHNR and FQNEAQ (reference sequence). Trimming at V came to 1 base and at J to 7 bases, leaving 8 bases not matched to a gene. The CDR3 is made up of 15 amino acids. The CDR3, as DNA: TGTGCCAGCAGCTTAGTTCAGGTAGCGGGGGTTGAGCAGTACTTC. This encodes CASSLVQVAGVEQYF.

The chain has TRBV18 and TRBJ1-3; D not certain. The CDR3 extends over 15 amino acids. Germline V gives CDR1 KGHSH, CDR2 LQKENI. The V and J ends lost 2 bases and 0 bases respectively, with 8 bases between them. CDR3 residues: CASSPEEYSGNTIYF. The CDR3 region has the DNA TGTGCCAGCTCACCAGAGGAGTACTCTGGAAACACCATATATTTT.

The rearrangement uses TRBV18 and TRBJ2-3, with unresolved D. The CDR3 runs to 11 residues. V lost 3 bases to trimming and J lost 4 bases, with 2 bases between them. The germline gives CDR1 KGHSH, CDR2 LQKENI. The DNA for the CDR3 is TGTGCCAGCTCACCCGCAGATACGCAGTATTTT. This gives the protein CASSPADTQYF. The full variable domain, completed using reference TRBV18 and TRBJ2-3, is NAGVMQNPRHLVRRRGQEARLRCSPMKGHSHVYWYRQLPEEGLKFMVYLQKENIIDESGMPKERFSAEFPKEGPSILRIQQVVRGDSAAYFCASSPADTQYFGPGTRLTVL.

This clone showed up just a few times. V is TRBV6-5 and J is TRBJ2-5, with no clear D. The germline CDR1 and CDR2 sequences are MNHEY and SVGAGI. This CDR3 spans 15 amino acids. Trimming stripped 0 bases from V and 3 bases from J, with 11 bases between. The CDR3 coding sequence is TGTGCCAGCAGTTACTCGCGGCGGAGCGAAGAGACCCAGTACTTC. Protein sequence: CASSYSRRSEETQYF.

The chain uses TRBV24-1 and TRBJ1-1, with D possibly TRBD1 on 6 matching bases. The germline V and J ends were trimmed by 0 bases and 11 bases, with 9 bases remaining between them. The germline V gene encodes CDR1 KGHDR and CDR2 SFDVKD. The CDR3 is 12 residues long. Here the CDR3 DNA reads TGTGCCACCAGTGATTTGTCAGGGGCCGCTTTCTTT. As protein: CATSDLSGAAFF.

J is TRBJ2-5 and V is TRBV5-1; 8 bases are a match to TRBD1. The CDR3 extends over 14 amino acids. V was clipped by 5 bases and J by 5 bases; unmatched bases: 8. Per the germline V gene, CDR1 is SGHRS and CDR2 is YFSETQ. The CDR3, as DNA: TGCGCCAGCAGAAAAGGACAGGGCGGGGAGACCCAGTACTTC. Its translation: CASRKGQGGETQYF. Drawing the rest from reference TRBV5-1 and TRBJ2-5, the complete variable domain is KAGVTQTPRYLIKTRGQQVTLSCSPISGHRSVSWYQQTPGQGLQFLFEYFSETQRNKGNFPGRFSGRQFSNSRSEMNVSTLELGDSALYLCASRKGQGGETQYFGPGTRLLVL.

The rearrangement links TRBV12-3 or TRBV12-4 to TRBJ2-7, with D unresolved. Trimming removed 6 bases at V and 3 bases at J, with 9 bases between. The length of the CDR3 is 12 residues. CDR3 region: CASSLYIYEQYF. CDR3 nucleotides: TGTGCCAGCAGCCTCTATATCTACGAGCAGTACTTC.

V usage is TRBV7-9 and J usage is TRBJ1-1, with D perhaps matching TRBD1 (5 bases). Germline V gene data show CDR1 as SEHNR and CDR2 as FQNEAQ (reference sequence). CDR3 size: 13 residues. V lost 6 bases and J 4 bases, leaving 12 bases between the germline ends. CDR3 residues: CASSSQGGTEAFF. As DNA, the CDR3 is TGTGCCAGCAGTTCCCAGGGAGGCACTGAAGCTTTCTTT.